A single sample is the source of the 3 T cell receptor beta chains below, sequenced in a study of chemoradiotherapy in HPV16-positive cancers. Clones were sequenced by immunoSEQ multiplex PCR, and TCRdb holds only the in-frame ones, with some missing. The sample holds 5,500 to 6,500 clones, 75% to 90% seen once. The sample here was tumor tissue, taken from a patient who underwent chemoradiotherapy. All receptors come from a human donor with HPV-associated anogenital cancer.

Turning to this clone: One end of the junction does not line up with germline, which may come from a read error. The chain combines TRBV7-3 with TRBJ2-3; D remains unclear. Germline V CDR1 and CDR2: SGHTA, FQGTGA. The CDR3 consists of 14 residues. CDR3 DNA: TGTGCCAGCAGCTTATCTATCGGAACAGATGCGCAGTATTTT. Encoded protein: CASSLSIGTDAQYF. The full variable domain, completed using reference TRBV7-3 and TRBJ2-3, is GAGVSQTPSNKVTEKGKYVELRCDPISGHTALYWYRQSLGQGPEFLIYFQGTGAADDSGLPNDRFFAVRPEGSVSTLKIQRTERGDSAVYLCASSLSIGTDAQYFGPGTRLTVL.

CDR3 region: CASSLFGDEQYF. CDR3 coding DNA: TGTGCCAGCAGCTTGTTCGGTGACGAGCAGTACTTC. The V and J genes are TRBV5-4 and TRBJ2-7; D unclear. The V gene lost 1 base and the J gene lost 5 bases, with 7 bases spanning the gap. In germline, CDR1 is SGHNT, CDR2 YYREEE (reference sequence). The CDR3 spans 12 residues.

The chain recombines TRBV7-3 with TRBJ2-7, with D perhaps matching TRBD2 (6 bases). The CDR3 totals 17 residues. Trimming took off 0 bases at V and 0 bases at J, with 15 bases between the two ends. Germline V lookup: CDR1 SGHTA, CDR2 FQGTGA. CDR3: CASSLTGTSYFSYEQYF. In DNA form, the CDR3 reads TGTGCCAGCAGCTTAACTGGAACTAGCTATTTCTCCTACGAGCAGTACTTC. The complete variable domain, with remaining parts taken from reference TRBV7-3 and TRBJ2-7, reads GAGVSQTPSNKVTEKGKYVELRCDPISGHTALYWYRQSLGQGPEFLIYFQGTGAADDSGLPNDRFFAVRPEGSVSTLKIQRTERGDSAVYLCASSLTGTSYFSYEQYFGPGTRLTVT.